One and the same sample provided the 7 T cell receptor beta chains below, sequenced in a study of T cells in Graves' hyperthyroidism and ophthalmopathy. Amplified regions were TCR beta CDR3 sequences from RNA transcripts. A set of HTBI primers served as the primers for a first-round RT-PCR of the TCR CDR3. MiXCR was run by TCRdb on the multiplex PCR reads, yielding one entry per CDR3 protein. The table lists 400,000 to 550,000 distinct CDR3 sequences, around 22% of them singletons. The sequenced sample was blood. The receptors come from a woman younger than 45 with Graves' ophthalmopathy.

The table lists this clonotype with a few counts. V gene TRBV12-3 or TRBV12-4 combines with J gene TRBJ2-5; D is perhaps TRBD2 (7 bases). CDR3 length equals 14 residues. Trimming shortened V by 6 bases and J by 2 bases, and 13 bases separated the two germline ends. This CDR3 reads CASRGRGGQETQYF. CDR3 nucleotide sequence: TGTGCCAGCAGAGGAAGGGGGGGGCAAGAGACCCAGTACTTC.

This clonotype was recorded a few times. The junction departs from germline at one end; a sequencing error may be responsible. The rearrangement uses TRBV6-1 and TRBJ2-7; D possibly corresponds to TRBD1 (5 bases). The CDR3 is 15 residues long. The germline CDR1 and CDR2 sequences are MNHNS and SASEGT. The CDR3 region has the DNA TGTGCCAGCAGGGAAGGGGCTTCGTCCTCCTACGAGCAGTACTTC. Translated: CASREGASSSYEQYF.

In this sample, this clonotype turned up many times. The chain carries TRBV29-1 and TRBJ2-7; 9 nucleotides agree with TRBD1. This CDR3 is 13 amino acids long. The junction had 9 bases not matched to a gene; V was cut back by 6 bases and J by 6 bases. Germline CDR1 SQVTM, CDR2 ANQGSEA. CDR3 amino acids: CSVWGQGNGEQYF. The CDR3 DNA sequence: TGCAGCGTCTGGGGACAGGGAAATGGCGAGCAGTACTTC.

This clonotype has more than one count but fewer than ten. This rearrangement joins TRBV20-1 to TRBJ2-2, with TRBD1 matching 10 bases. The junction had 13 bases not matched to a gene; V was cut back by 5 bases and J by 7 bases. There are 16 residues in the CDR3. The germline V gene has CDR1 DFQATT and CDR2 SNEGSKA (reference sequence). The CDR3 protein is CSALMLDRGPNGELFF. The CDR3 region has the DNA TGCAGTGCTCTGATGCTCGACAGGGGGCCCAACGGGGAGCTGTTTTTT.

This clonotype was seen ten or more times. CDR3 sequence (DNA): TGTGCCAGCAGTGGGACTGAAGCTTTCTTT. Its protein product is CASSGTEAFF. The V gene is TRBV6-1, the J gene TRBJ1-1, with D unresolved. Germline CDR1 is MNHNS and CDR2 is SASEGT. Trimming removed 4 bases at V and 5 bases at J, with 2 bases between. The CDR3 length is 10 residues.

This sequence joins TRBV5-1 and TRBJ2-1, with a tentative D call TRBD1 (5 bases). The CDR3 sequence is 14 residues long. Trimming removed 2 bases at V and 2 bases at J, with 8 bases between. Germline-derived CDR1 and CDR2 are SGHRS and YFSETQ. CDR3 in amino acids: CASSFGRAYNEQFF. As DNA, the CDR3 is TGCGCCAGCAGCTTCGGCAGGGCCTACAATGAGCAGTTCTTC. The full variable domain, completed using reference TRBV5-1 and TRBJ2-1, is KAGVTQTPRYLIKTRGQQVTLSCSPISGHRSVSWYQQTPGQGLQFLFEYFSETQRNKGNFPGRFSGRQFSNSRSEMNVSTLELGDSALYLCASSFGRAYNEQFFGPGTRLTVL.

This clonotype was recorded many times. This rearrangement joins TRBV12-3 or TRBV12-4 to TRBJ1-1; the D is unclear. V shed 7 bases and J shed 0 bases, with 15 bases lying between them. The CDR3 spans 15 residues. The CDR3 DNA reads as TGTGCCAGCACCATACCGGGTCTCATGAACACTGAAGCTTTCTTT. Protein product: CASTIPGLMNTEAFF.